The T cell receptor beta chain described here comes from a study of T cell repertoires in cytomegalovirus infection. Study background: Indications of both CMV infection and matching HLA type were provided by public TCR beta signatures.

Study observations and caveats: HLA-C-restricted CMV clonotypes gave the most frequent clonotype in two of eight donors. Cumulative public TCR beta family frequency identified CMV carriers with the relevant HLA.

Germline V gene data show CDR1 as SGHKS and CDR2 as YYEKEE (reference sequence). V gave up 4 bases and J gave up 6 bases, with 23 bases separating them. The CDR3 totals 17 residues. This clonotype has a handful of counts. The target antigen is unknown. TCRdb redid the calling of the reads with MiXCR, one entry per CDR3 protein. Found here are fewer than 550,000 distinct CDR3 sequences, 16% of them singletons; the top ten hold 20% to 30%. The receptor's source is a human donor in good health (CMV status not recorded). Some clones in this sample may be carry-over from other donors' samples. Sequencing was done on a sample of CD8+ T cells from PBMCs. The chain joins TRBV5-5 to TRBJ1-5, with D perhaps TRBD1 (5 bases). The CDR3 DNA sequence: TGTGCCAGCAGCCCGGGGGAGGGTTGGGTGACCAGTCAGCCCCAGCATTTT. This codes for CASSPGEGWVTSQPQHF. Combining the CDR3 with reference TRBV5-5 and TRBJ1-5 gives the whole variable domain DAGVTQSPTHLIKTRGQQVTLRCSPISGHKSVSWYQQVLGQGPQFIFQYYEKEERGRGNFPDRFSARQFPNYSSELNVNALLLGDSALYLCASSPGEGWVTSQPQHFGDGTRLSIL.